This is a list of T cell receptor beta chains from one sample in a study of cytomegalovirus exposure and HLA in healthy donors. Assay: immunoSEQ multiplex PCR; the TCRdb copy retains only in-frame clones and omits some. The sample consists of 85,000 to 100,000 clones, approximately 71% of them appearing once. The source material was PBMCs. Receptor source: a man aged 50-60 years in good health and CMV-seronegative. CDR3s include the opening cysteine and the closing phenylalanine or tryptophan.

TRBJ2-3	TRBV2	CASTGQGSTDTQYF
TRBJ2-2	TRBV7-7	CASSLRVGAGELFF
TRBJ1-1	TRBV5-4	CASSRGRGGTEAFF
TRBJ1-1	TRBV5-6	CASSLGLLTEAFF
TRBJ2-2	TRBV30	CAWSVLAGDTGELFF
TRBJ2-3	TRBV7-9	CASSLTQGTDTQYF
TRBJ1-4	TRBV2	CASRSQGASEKLFF
TRBJ2-1	TRBV29-1	CSVEASGTTNEQFF
TRBJ2-3	TRBV5-1	CASSLGIAGGAADTQYF
TRBJ1-2	TRBV29-1	CSVGEQGGYTF
TRBJ2-7	TRBV28	CASRLPGTGNDEQYF
TRBJ1-1	TRBV6-1	CASSGNRAPEAFF
TRBJ2-5	TRBV29-1	CSVDKAGGQTQYF
TRBJ2-2	TRBV5-6	CASSLDRGADTGELFF
TRBJ2-1	TRBV2	CASSVASLRDNEQFF
TRBJ2-7	TRBV5-4	CASSLGLAEHFYEQYF
TRBJ2-7	TRBV7-2	CASSLASIYGGEQYF
TRBJ2-2	TRBV5-6	CASSFPGGLVTGELFF
TRBJ2-1	TRBV6-4	CASSRTGFAYNEQFF
TRBJ2-1	TRBV5-4	CASTKKGRPYNEQFF
TRBJ2-7	TRBV2	CASSETSGGTYEQYF